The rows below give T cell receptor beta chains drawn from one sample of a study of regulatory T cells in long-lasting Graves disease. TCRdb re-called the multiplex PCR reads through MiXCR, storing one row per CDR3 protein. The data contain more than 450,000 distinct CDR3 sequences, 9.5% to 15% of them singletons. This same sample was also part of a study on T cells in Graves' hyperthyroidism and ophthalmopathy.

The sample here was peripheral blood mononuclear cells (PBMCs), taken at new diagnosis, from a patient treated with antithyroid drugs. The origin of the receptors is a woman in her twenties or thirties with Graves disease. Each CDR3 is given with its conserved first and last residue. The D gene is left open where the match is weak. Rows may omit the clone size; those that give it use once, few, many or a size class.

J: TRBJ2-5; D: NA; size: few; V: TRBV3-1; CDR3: CASSQKSLRGRETQYF; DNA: TGTGCCAGCAGCCAAAAAAGCCTTAGAGGGAGAGAGACCCAGTACTTC
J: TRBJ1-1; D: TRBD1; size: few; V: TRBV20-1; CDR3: CSARGTGGGTEAFF; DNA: TGCAGTGCTAGAGGGACAGGGGGTGGCACTGAAGCTTTCTTT
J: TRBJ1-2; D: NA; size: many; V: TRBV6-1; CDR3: CASSPRGRVDYGYTF; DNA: TGTGCCAGCAGTCCCCGGGGGCGCGTTGACTATGGCTACACCTTC
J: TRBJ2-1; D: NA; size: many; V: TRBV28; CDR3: CASSFQPPRANEQFF; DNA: TGTGCCAGCAGTTTCCAACCGCCTCGGGCCAATGAGCAGTTCTTC
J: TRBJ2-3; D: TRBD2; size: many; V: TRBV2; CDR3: CASSEGLAGLSKQYF; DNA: TGTGCCAGCAGTGAGGGACTAGCGGGCTTGAGTAAGCAGTATTTT
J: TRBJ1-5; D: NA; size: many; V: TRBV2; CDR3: CASSGWVRQPQHF; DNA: TGTGCCAGCAGTGGCTGGGTCCGACAGCCCCAGCATTTT
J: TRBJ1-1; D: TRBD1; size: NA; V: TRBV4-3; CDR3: CASSREVGQANTEAFF; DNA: TGCGCCAGCAGCCGGGAGGTGGGACAGGCGAACACTGAAGCTTTCTTT
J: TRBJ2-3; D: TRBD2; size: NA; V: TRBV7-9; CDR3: CASSSTIPGTSGMSSTDTQYF; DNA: TGTGCCAGCAGCTCAACAATCCCCGGGACTAGCGGGATGTCTAGCACAGATACGCAGTATTTT
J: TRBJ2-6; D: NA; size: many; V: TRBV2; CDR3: CASSRELGTTNVLTF; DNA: TGTGCCAGCAGTCGTGAGTTGGGGACGACCAACGTCCTGACTTTC
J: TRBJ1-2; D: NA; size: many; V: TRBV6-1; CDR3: CASSNGGGVYGYTF; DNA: TGTGCCAGCAGCAACGGGGGGGGAGTCTATGGCTACACCTTC
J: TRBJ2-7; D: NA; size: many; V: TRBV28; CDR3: CASSAQGTHEQYF; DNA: TGTGCCAGCAGTGCACAGGGAACCCACGAGCAGTACTTC
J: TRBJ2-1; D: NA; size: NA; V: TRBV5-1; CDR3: CASSFDPSAPYNEQFF; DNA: TGCGCCAGCAGCTTTGATCCTAGCGCTCCTTACAATGAGCAGTTCTTC
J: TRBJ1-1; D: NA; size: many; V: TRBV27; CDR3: CASTVDGNRPEAFF; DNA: TGTGCCAGCACCGTGGACGGAAACCGGCCTGAAGCTTTCTTT
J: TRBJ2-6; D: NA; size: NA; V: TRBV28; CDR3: CASRVGPGANVLTF; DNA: TGTGCCAGCAGAGTTGGGCCTGGGGCCAACGTCCTGACTTTC
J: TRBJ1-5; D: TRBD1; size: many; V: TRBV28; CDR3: CASRVDRGNQPQHF; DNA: TGTGCCAGCAGGGTAGACAGGGGGAATCAGCCCCAGCATTTT
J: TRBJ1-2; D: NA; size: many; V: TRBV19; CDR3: CASRSGFYGYTF; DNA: TGTGCCAGTAGGTCTGGTTTCTATGGCTACACCTTC
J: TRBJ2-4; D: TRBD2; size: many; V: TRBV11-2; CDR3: CASTLLREGGHIQYF; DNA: TGTGCCAGCACCCTTTTACGGGAGGGCGGACACATTCAGTACTTC
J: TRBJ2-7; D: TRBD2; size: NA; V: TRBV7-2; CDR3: CASSPPGLAGGEQYF; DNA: TGTGCCAGCAGCCCACCGGGACTAGCGGGAGGCGAGCAGTACTTC
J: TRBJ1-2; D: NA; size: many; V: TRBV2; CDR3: CASSFQGNYGYTF; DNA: TGTGCCAGCAGTTTCCAGGGAAACTATGGCTACACCTTC
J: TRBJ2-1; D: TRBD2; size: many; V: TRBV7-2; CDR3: CASSPIIPTTSGRYNEQFF; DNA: TGTGCCAGCAGTCCCATCATTCCCACGACTAGCGGGAGGTACAATGAGCAGTTCTTC
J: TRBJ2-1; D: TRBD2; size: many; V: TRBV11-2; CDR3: CASSRVPGGSSYNEQFF; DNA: TGTGCCAGCAGTCGAGTTCCTGGCGGGAGCTCCTACAATGAGCAGTTCTTC
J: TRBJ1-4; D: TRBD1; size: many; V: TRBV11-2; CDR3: CASSSSGTGGEKLFF; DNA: TGTGCCAGCAGTTCTTCCGGGACAGGGGGTGAAAAACTGTTTTTT
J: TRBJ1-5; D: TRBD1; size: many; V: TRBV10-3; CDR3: CAISESGGQSNQPQHF; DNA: TGTGCCATCAGTGAGTCGGGGGGACAGAGCAATCAGCCCCAGCATTTT
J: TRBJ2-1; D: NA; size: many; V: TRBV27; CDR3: CASSLGRWNEQFF; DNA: TGTGCCAGCAGTCTGGGAAGGTGGAATGAGCAGTTCTTC
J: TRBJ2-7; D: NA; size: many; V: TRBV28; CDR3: CASSLEARQGSLEQYF; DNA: TGTGCCAGCAGTTTAGAGGCTCGGCAGGGGAGTCTCGAGCAGTACTTC
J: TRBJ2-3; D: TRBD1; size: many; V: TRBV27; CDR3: CASSPGQGLDTQYF; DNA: TGTGCCAGTTCTCCGGGACAGGGGTTAGATACGCAGTATTTT
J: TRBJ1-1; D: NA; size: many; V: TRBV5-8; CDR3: CASSVGGGPEAFF; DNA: TGTGCCAGCAGCGTTGGCGGGGGGCCTGAAGCTTTCTTT
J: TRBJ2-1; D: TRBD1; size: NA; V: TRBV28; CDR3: CASSLNDRGNEQFF; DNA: TGTGCCAGCAGTTTAAATGACAGGGGGAATGAGCAGTTCTTC
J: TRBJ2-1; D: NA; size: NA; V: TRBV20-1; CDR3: CSATSGFYNEQFF; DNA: TGCAGTGCTACCAGCGGATTCTACAATGAGCAGTTCTTC
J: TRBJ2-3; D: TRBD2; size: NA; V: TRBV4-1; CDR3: CASSQLEGLAGATDTQYF; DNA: TGCGCCAGCAGCCAACTAGAGGGACTAGCGGGGGCCACAGATACGCAGTATTTT
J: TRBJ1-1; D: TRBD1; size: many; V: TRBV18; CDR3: CASSPLLTGGNTEAFF; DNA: TGTGCCAGCTCACCACTTTTGACAGGGGGCAACACTGAAGCTTTCTTT
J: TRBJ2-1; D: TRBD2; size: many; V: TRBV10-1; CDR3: CASSVTGGTEQFF; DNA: TGCGCCAGCAGTGTTACGGGAGGTACTGAGCAGTTCTTC
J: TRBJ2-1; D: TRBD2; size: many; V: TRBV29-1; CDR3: CSVATSGRVDNEQFF; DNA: TGCAGCGTCGCGACTAGCGGGAGGGTCGACAATGAGCAGTTCTTC
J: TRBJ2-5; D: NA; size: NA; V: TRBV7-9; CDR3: CASSLSALGGETQYF; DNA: TGTGCCAGCAGCTTATCGGCCCTTGGGGGAGAGACCCAGTACTTC
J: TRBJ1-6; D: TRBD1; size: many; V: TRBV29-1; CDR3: CSAIRQGQGMRPLHF; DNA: TGCAGCGCGATACGTCAGGGACAGGGGATGAGGCCCCTCCACTTT
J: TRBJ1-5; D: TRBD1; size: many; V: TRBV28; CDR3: CASSFRPGGAYQPQHF; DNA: TGTGCCAGCAGTTTCAGACCAGGGGGCGCATATCAGCCCCAGCATTTT
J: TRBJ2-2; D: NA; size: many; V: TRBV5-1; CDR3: CASRPQRTTGELFF; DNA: TGCGCCAGCAGACCTCAGCGGACCACCGGGGAGCTGTTTTTT
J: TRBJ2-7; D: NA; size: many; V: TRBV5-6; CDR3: CASSSGHEQYF; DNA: TGTGCCAGCAGCTCAGGGCACGAGCAGTACTTC
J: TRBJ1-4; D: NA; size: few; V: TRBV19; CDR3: CASSIALPGSEKLFF; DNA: TGTGCCAGTAGTATAGCTCTACCGGGTTCCGAAAAACTGTTTTTT
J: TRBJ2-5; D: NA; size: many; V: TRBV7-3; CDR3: CASSSVGGETQYF; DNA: TGTGCCAGCAGCTCAGTAGGGGGGGAGACCCAGTACTTC
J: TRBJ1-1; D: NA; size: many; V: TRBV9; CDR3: CASSSQAWTEAFF; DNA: TGTGCCAGCAGCTCCCAGGCTTGGACTGAAGCTTTCTTT
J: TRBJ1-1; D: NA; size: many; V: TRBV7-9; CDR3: CASSYLREFETEAFF; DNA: TGTGCCAGCAGCTACTTGAGGGAGTTTGAGACTGAAGCTTTCTTT
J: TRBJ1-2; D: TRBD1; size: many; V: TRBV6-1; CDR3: CASSELGGAGYGYTF; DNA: TGTGCCAGCAGTGAACTAGGGGGCGCAGGCTATGGCTACACCTTC
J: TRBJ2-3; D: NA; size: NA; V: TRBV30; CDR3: CAWTSGVRLKNTDTQYF; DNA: TGTGCCTGGACGAGTGGGGTCCGACTGAAAAACACAGATACGCAGTATTTT
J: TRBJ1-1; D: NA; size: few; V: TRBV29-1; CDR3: CSVRLNNRNTEAFF; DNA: TGCAGCGTAAGACTCAACAACAGGAACACTGAAGCTTTCTTT
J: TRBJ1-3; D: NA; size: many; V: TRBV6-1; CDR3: CASSRRGSGNTIYF; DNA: TGTGCCAGCAGCCGAAGGGGTTCTGGAAACACCATATATTTT
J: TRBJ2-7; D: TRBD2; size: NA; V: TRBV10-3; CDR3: CAIKSASGRYEQYF; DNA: TGTGCCATCAAGTCGGCTAGCGGGAGATACGAGCAGTACTTC
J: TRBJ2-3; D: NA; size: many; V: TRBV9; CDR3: CASSAGTTDTQYF; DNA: TGTGCCAGCAGCGCAGGGACCACAGATACGCAGTATTTT
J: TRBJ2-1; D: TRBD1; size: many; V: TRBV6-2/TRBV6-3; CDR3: CASRDRLNEQFF; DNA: TGTGCCAGCCGGGACAGGCTCAATGAGCAGTTCTTC
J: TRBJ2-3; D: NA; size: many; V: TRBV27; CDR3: CASSPPYTDTQYF; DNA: TGTGCCAGCAGTCCACCGTACACAGATACGCAGTATTTT
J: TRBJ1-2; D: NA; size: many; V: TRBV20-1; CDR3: CSAGGRNNYGYTF; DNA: TGCAGTGCCGGCGGGCGGAATAACTATGGCTACACCTTC
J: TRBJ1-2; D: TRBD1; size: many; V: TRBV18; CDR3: CASSPSGTAYGYTF; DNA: TGTGCCAGCTCACCAAGCGGGACAGCCTATGGCTACACCTTC
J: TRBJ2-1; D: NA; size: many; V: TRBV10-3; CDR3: CAISEPVTASSYNEQFF; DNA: TGTGCCATCAGTGAGCCGGTGACAGCCAGCTCCTACAATGAGCAGTTCTTC
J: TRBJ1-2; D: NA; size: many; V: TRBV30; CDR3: CAFAGLREGYTF; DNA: TGTGCCTTCGCGGGCCTCCGGGAGGGCTACACCTTC
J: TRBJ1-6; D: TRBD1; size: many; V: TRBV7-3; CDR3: CASSLTPDRGSPLHF; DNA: TGTGCCAGCAGCTTAACTCCGGACAGGGGATCACCCCTCCACTTT
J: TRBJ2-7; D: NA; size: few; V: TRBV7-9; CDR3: CASSLREDEQYF; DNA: TGTGCCAGCAGCTTACGGGAAGACGAGCAGTACTTC
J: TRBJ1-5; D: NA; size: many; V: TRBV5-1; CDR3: CASSLTGGVQPQHF; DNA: TGCGCCAGCAGCTTGACCGGGGGAGTGCAGCCCCAGCATTTT
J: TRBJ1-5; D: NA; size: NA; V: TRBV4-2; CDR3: CASSQDSGRNQPQHF; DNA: TGTGCCAGCAGCCAAGATTCTGGGCGCAATCAGCCCCAGCATTTT
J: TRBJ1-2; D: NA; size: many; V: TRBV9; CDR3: CASSVLNSGRINGYTF; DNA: TGTGCCAGCAGCGTACTCAATTCGGGACGGATTAATGGCTACACCTTC
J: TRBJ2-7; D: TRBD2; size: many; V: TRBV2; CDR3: CASRPRTSGGYEQYF; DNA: TGTGCCAGCAGACCCCGGACTAGCGGGGGCTACGAGCAGTACTTC